This T cell receptor (beta chain) was sequenced for a study of vaccination effects on CD4 cells after COVID-19. Only in-frame clones appear in the TCRdb table, and some are missing; sequencing was by immunoSEQ multiplex PCR. Among approximately 60,000 clones listed, about 78% were seen once. The ends were cut back, 4 bases at V and 0 bases at J, with 9 bases in the middle. CDR3 length: 14 amino acids. Germline-derived CDR1 and CDR2 are MNHEY and SMNVEV (reference sequence). Overall study findings and caveats: Relatively few convalescent patients took part in the study, which had no early post-infection timepoints.

At the end of less than 12 days of culture, CD4+ T cells were isolated. The cohort was immunized with two doses of either the BNT162b2 or mRNA-1273 vaccine. According to the study, vaccine recipients showed no prior SARS-CoV-2 infection and negative nucleocapsid antibodies. IL-2 medium was substituted for half the medium on days 3 and 7. On this clone itself: Its specificity is not known. The sample carries other DNA sequences with the same CDR3.

Sample: CD4+ T cells from PBMCs cultured without peptide, taken after COVID-19 vaccination. The receptor's source is a human donor who received a COVID-19 vaccine. The chain couples TRBV27 to TRBJ1-2; no reliable D call. DNA for the CDR3: TGTGCCAGCAGTTCCCGGGCCGCTAACTATGGCTACACCTTC. This translates into CASSSRAANYGYTF.